This T cell receptor (beta chain) was obtained from a study of beta chain features in type 1 diabetes. Sequencing targeted expressed TCRB transcripts, as all isolated RNA had been reverse transcribed. Libraries were prepared by immunoSEQ multiplex PCR; TCRdb keeps only in-frame clonotypes and omits some of them. The sample contains approximately 250,000 clones, 9.6% of which appear only once. This clone was seen a few times. Its antigen is not known. Study observations and caveats: Within each of all four CD4+ subsets, Type 1 diabetes patients had TCRB CDR3s that were moderately but significantly shorter.

The germline V and J ends were trimmed by 3 bases and 2 bases, with 11 bases remaining between them. The germline V gene encodes CDR1 SGHRS and CDR2 YFSETQ. The CDR3 has 14 amino acids. The chain carries TRBV5-1 and TRBJ1-1, with a possible D match to TRBD1 (5 bases). What was sequenced was naive CD4+ T cells from blood. This sequence was found in a woman aged 18-35 years in good health. CDR3: CASSSQGFNTEAFF. CDR3 in DNA: TGCGCCAGCAGCTCCCAGGGTTTCAACACTGAAGCTTTCTTT.